This TCR beta chain was recovered during a study of cytotoxic CD8 clonotypes in ibrutinib-treated CLL (dated by TCRdb to about 2021). For the wider study: The cohort had about a dozen relapsed/refractory and around 16 treatment-naive patients; roughly 18 were IGHV unmutated. Partial responses were observed in roughly 24 patients and complete responses in 2; after a median follow-up of around 68 months, remission was maintained in approximately 15 patients and progression was observed in approximately 12. Longitudinal samples were obtainable from about 30% of the roughly 90 participants in the trial. An average of about 250,000 productive templates and some 99,000 productive rearrangements was obtained per sample. Samples at response were collected after a median of roughly 13 months of treatment, with a range of roughly 6 to 40 months. Every sample from remission and from progressive disease was obtained while the patients were still on ibrutinib. Cryopreserved peripheral blood mononuclear cells were collected at three points: before therapy, at response, and at either sustained remission or disease progression. Study-level results and caveats: Public clonotypes were found to be uncommon and were observed to contract or remain stable during treatment; the increase in clonality was shown to reflect expansion of private clonotypes at ibrutinib response. Baseline clonality was found to be higher than that of age-matched healthy donors and was strongly correlated with circulating CD8+ T-cell counts. At ibrutinib response clonality went up, during sustained remission it held steady, and at progression it dropped back toward baseline. Sampling times were not matched between patients in sustained remission and patients whose disease was progressing, and lymph node repertoires were not examined.

The trim is 3 bases for V and 4 bases for J, with a gap of 12 bases between the germline ends. The CDR3 runs 14 residues from the cysteine to the phenylalanine. CDR3 DNA only is kept here, 42 bases in frame from base 1. Based on the germline V gene (reference sequence), the CDR1 and CDR2 sequences are SEHNR and FQNEAQ. For this clone: Its recognized antigen is unknown. The input lacks base qualities; no much larger clone sits a single base away.

Per the publication, the time point label means: 20 to 30 months on ibrutinib. For TCR beta library preparation, around 1.8 micrograms of genomic DNA were extracted from the cryopreserved PBMCs. Longitudinal blood samples from CLL patients receiving ibrutinib monotherapy were subjected to high-throughput TCR beta sequencing. The patients took part in an open-label, single-center phase 2 trial of ibrutinib monotherapy. On a MiSeq, deep resolution sequencing aimed for a depth between 1 in 1 million and 1 in 200,000 T cells, with each clonotype covered about 9.2x on average. The immunoSEQ hsTCRB Kit was used to generate TCR beta libraries. In the source study's methods: Data were analyzed with ImmunoSEQ Data Assistant and ImmunoSEQ Analyzer, with V, D and J genes assigned per IMGT definitions. Clonality, which ranges from 0 to 1, was calculated as one minus the normalized Shannon entropy of productive rearrangement frequencies. Only overrepresented clonotypes making up at least 0.05% of the repertoire of each patient were included in the public clonotype analysis. About a dozen age-matched healthy donor repertoires from immuneACCESS served as clonality controls. This is the immuneACCESS table as TCRdb keeps it, with only in-frame sequences that have V and J called. A part of the clones is gone; compared with another copy, unresolved V genes explain less than half, and the rest is unexplained. The D gene and trimming were derived from the DNA, and the V and J assignments and clone size from that table. The sample data list around 140,000 clones, and approximately 83% of these were observed just once. In total, the top ten clones hold approximately 2% of the sample.

The sequence was obtained from a human donor with chronic lymphocytic leukemia. The source was PBMCs, collected after 24 months of ibrutinib treatment. The V and J genes are TRBV7-9 and TRBJ2-5; the D region possibly corresponds to TRBD2 (6 bases align). CDR3 sequence: CASSFRGIPETQYF. The DNA sequence is as follows: TGTGCCAGCAGCTTTCGGGGGATCCCAGAGACCCAGTACTTC.